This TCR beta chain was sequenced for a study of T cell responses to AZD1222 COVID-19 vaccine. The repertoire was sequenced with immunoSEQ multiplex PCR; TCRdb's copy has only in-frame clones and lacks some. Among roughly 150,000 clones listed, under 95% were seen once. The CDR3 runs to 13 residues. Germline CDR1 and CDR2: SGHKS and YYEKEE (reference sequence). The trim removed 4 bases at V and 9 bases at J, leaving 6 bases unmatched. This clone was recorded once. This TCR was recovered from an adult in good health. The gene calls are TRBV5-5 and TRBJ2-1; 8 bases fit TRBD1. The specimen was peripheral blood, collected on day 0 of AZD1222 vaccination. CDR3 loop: CASSPRGLSEQFF. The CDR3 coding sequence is TGTGCCAGCAGCCCCAGGGGGCTTAGTGAGCAGTTCTTC.